This TCR beta chain was captured by sequencing in a study of T-cell memory formation after mild COVID-19. For the study at large: Largely donor-specific sequence clusters came from a couple of donors. The study's findings and limits: Several responding clones turned up in pre-infection memory, indicating that cross-reactive memory may have taken part.

CDR1 is SGHTA and CDR2 is FQGTGA in the germline V gene. V was pared by 0 bases and J by 2 bases, with 9 bases between. This CDR3 spans 15 amino acids. Libraries for TCRalpha and TCRbeta carried sample barcodes and unique molecular identifiers via 5'RACE. TCRdb itself ran the 5' RACE reads through MiXCR, one entry per CDR3 protein. The sample records about 470,000 distinct CDR3 sequences, roughly 18% being singletons. A remark on this clonotype: What it binds is not known.

Sequencing was performed on PBMCs or a T cell subset sorted from them (not recorded which). The origin of this receptor is an adult woman who had mild COVID-19 (a few samples of this study predate the infection). Cell type and time point are not known. The rearrangement uses TRBV7-3 and TRBJ2-3; D gene unclear. This CDR3 reads CASSLTAGYTDTQYF. CDR3 coding DNA: TGTGCCAGCAGCTTAACGGCTGGGTACACAGATACGCAGTATTTT.